This T cell receptor beta chain was recovered during a study of T cells after yellow fever vaccination. TCRdb analysed the 5' RACE reads with MiXCR anew, one entry per CDR3 protein. The data contain some 350,000 distinct CDR3 sequences, over 4% of them singletons. At least ten counts were recorded for this clonotype. V was cut by 7 bases and J by 0 bases, with 15 bases left in between. Germline V gene sequence: CDR1 SGHVS, CDR2 FQNEAQ. The CDR3 loop spans 16 amino acids. The chain couples TRBV7-8 to TRBJ2-2; tentative D call: TRBD1 (5 bases). This receptor was identified in a man aged 18 to 35 who received the YFV17D yellow fever vaccine. The material was PBMCs, obtained 5 days after the yellow fever booster vaccination. CDR3 coding DNA: TGTGCCAGCACCAACACAGGTTTCGCGAACACCGGGGAGCTGTTTTTT. It codes for CASTNTGFANTGELFF.